The clone carrying this T cell receptor (beta chain) occurred a few times. CDR3 length equals 14 residues. The V gene lost 0 bases and the J gene lost 5 bases, with 8 bases spanning the gap. Germline V gene lookup returns CDR1 MNHEY and CDR2 SVGAGI. TCRdb used MiXCR to reprocess the RT-PCR reads, holding one entry per CDR3 protein. In the table there are 150,000 to 200,000 distinct CDR3 sequences, approximately 12% of which are singletons. The source of the sample is a study of response to subunit inactivated influenza vaccine. Separately, the same data were catalogued under a study of T cells expressing NK-cell markers. That report adds: UMI-tagged 5'RACE template switching yielded the TCR beta cDNA. Whether expanded NKG2C+ T cell clones recognized HCMV stayed uncertain.

The receptor comes from a man aged 45-60 years who received an inactivated influenza vaccine. Here the sequenced sample was CD8+ T cells sorted from PBMCs, taken about 11 days after vaccination. The rearrangement links TRBV6-5 to TRBJ1-5, with D uncertain. Here the CDR3 DNA reads TGTGCCAGCAGTTACTCGATCCGCGATCAGCCCCAGCATTTT. Amino acids: CASSYSIRDQPQHF.